This passage covers 23 T cell receptor beta chains from one sample sequenced in a study of CD8+CD57+ T cells in acquired aplastic anemia. The authors sequenced patients whose flow cytometry had shown CD8+CD57+ cell expansion. Profiling that covered TCR beta VDJ and CDR3 relied on genomic DNA as its template. TCRdb independently ran MiXCR on the reads; one entry per CDR3 protein. The repertoire holds 450,000 to 550,000 distinct CDR3 sequences, with around 33% as singletons. Sequencing was done on a sample of sorted CD4+, CD8+, or CD8+CD57+ T cells (not recorded which) from PBMCs. These TCRs come from a human donor with aplastic anemia.

The chain carries TRBV20-1 and TRBJ2-3, with 8 bases matching TRBD1. The CDR3 is 14 residues long. The V segment lost 1 base and the J segment 4 bases; nucleotides outside the gene matches: 4. Germline V gene sequence: CDR1 DFQATT, CDR2 SNEGSKA (reference sequence). The CDR3 reads CSARAQGAADTQYF. For the CDR3, the DNA is TGCAGTGCTAGAGCCCAGGGGGCAGCAGATACGCAGTATTTT.

This clonotype was counted at least ten times. This chain connects TRBV10-2 to TRBJ1-2; a possible D gene is TRBD1 (5 bases). CDR1 is WSHSY, CDR2 SAAADI, per germline. V lost 10 bases to trimming and J lost 3 bases, with 12 bases between them. The CDR3 consists of 12 residues. For the CDR3, the DNA is TGCGCCACTACGGGGGTCCACTATGGCTACACCTTC. Protein sequence: CATTGVHYGYTF.

This clonotype was detected a few times. The V gene is TRBV5-1, the J gene TRBJ1-5; a weak D match, TRBD1 (5 bases). Germline lookup yields CDR1 SGHRS and CDR2 YFSETQ. Trimming stripped 0 bases from V and 4 bases from J, with 11 bases between. The CDR3 consists of 15 residues. The CDR3 coding sequence is TGCGCCAGCAGCTTGGATTCAGGGAGAAATCAGCCCCAGCATTTT. This translates into CASSLDSGRNQPQHF.

The rearrangement uses TRBV11-2 and TRBJ1-1; D is possibly TRBD1 (5 bases). This CDR3 contains 16 residues. Germline V lookup: CDR1 SGHAT, CDR2 FQNNGV. Trimming removed 3 bases from V and 0 bases from J, with 14 bases in between. CDR3 in DNA: TGTGCCAGCAGCTTGGGGGACCAGGCCCTGAACACTGAAGCTTTCTTT. Its translation is CASSLGDQALNTEAFF.

The chain links TRBV19 to TRBJ1-2, with a possible D match to TRBD1 (5 bases). CDR1 is LNHDA and CDR2 is SQIVND in the germline V gene (reference sequence). V lost 7 bases, J lost 0 bases, and 15 bases lay in between. This CDR3 has 15 residues. Here the CDR3 DNA reads TGTGCCAGTATCGGCAGGGTACTTTCTAACTATGGCTACACCTTC. Translating gives CASIGRVLSNYGYTF.

This clonotype was seen more than once but under ten times. V is TRBV30 and J is TRBJ1-2; D call uncertain. CDR3 length equals 14 residues. V was shortened by 0 bases and J by 5 bases, with 13 bases between the two germline ends. Germline V CDR1 and CDR2: GTSNPN, SVGIG (reference sequence). The CDR3 coding sequence is TGTGCCTGGAGTGTACGACCTTTTGGGTATGGCTACACCTTC. It yields the protein CAWSVRPFGYGYTF.

The table lists this clonotype with many counts. V and J are TRBV19 and TRBJ1-6; D perhaps matches TRBD1 (5 bases). Germline V lookup: CDR1 LNHDA, CDR2 SQIVND (reference sequence). The CDR3 totals 15 residues. Trimming stripped 1 base from V and 9 bases from J, with 13 bases between. The CDR3 DNA follows: TGTGCCAGTAGTATAGGCAGGGACCGGCTTTCACCCCTCCACTTT. Its translation: CASSIGRDRLSPLHF.

This clonotype was detected ten times or more. The J gene is TRBJ1-5, the V gene TRBV7-9; D is unclear. Germline V gene lookup returns CDR1 SEHNR and CDR2 FQNEAQ (reference sequence). V was shortened by 2 bases and J by 7 bases, with 6 bases between the two germline ends. CDR3 length equals 12 residues. Here the CDR3 reads CASSLLDQPQHF. The CDR3 region has the DNA TGTGCCAGCAGCTTACTTGACCAGCCCCAGCATTTT.

This clonotype was seen ten or more times. V gene TRBV24-1 combines with J gene TRBJ1-3, with a tentative D call TRBD1 (6 bases). This CDR3 is built from 16 residues. Germline CDR1 reads KGHDR; CDR2 reads SFDVKD. The V gene lost 5 bases and the J gene lost 0 bases, with 13 bases spanning the gap. CDR3 in amino acids: CATSGHRAVSGNTIYF. CDR3 nucleotide sequence: TGTGCCACCAGTGGCCACAGGGCTGTCTCTGGAAACACCATATATTTT.

A remark on this clonotype: Sequence at one end of the junction differs from germline and may be a read error. The chain has TRBV7-9 and TRBJ1-4; D uncertain. The CDR3 runs 15 residues. Germline V gene sequence: CDR1 SEHNR, CDR2 FQNEAQ (reference sequence). CDR3 sequence reads: CASSLFRGRDEKLVF. CDR3 nucleotides: TGCGCCAGCAGCTTATTTCGGGGAAGGGATGAAAAACTGGTTTTT.

This clonotype turned up a few times. The chain joins TRBV4-2 to TRBJ2-3, with 9 bases identical to TRBD2. The trim removed 0 bases at V and 7 bases at J, leaving 17 bases unmatched. Germline CDR1 and CDR2: LGHNA and YNFKEQ. The CDR3 is 19 amino acids. The CDR3 reads CASSQDLPSGVPKGYTQYF. The CDR3 DNA reads as TGTGCCAGCAGCCAAGATCTCCCTAGCGGGGTCCCTAAGGGATATACGCAGTATTTT.

The chain is built from TRBV5-1 and TRBJ2-3; D not certain. CDR3 length equals 15 residues. Per germline, CDR1 SGHRS and CDR2 YFSETQ. Trimming cost V 3 bases and J 1 base, with 12 bases left between them. In DNA, the CDR3 is TGCGCCAGCAGCTCCGGCGGTAGCCGCACAGATACGCAGTATTTT. Protein sequence: CASSSGGSRTDTQYF.

This clonotype was recorded at least ten times. This chain uses TRBV10-3 with TRBJ1-1, with a tentative D call TRBD1 (6 bases). The CDR3 totals 14 residues. Germline CDR1 reads ENHRY; CDR2 reads SYGVKD. Trimming removed 3 bases at V and 5 bases at J, with 13 bases between. The CDR3 here is CAISESQGHTEAFF. The CDR3 DNA is TGTGCCATCAGTGAATCGCAGGGGCATACTGAAGCTTTCTTT.

This clonotype was counted many times. The chain has TRBV2 and TRBJ2-7, with D unresolved. Trimming stripped 0 bases from V and 6 bases from J, with 9 bases between. The CDR3 consists of 13 residues. Germline CDR1 reads SNHLY; CDR2 reads FYNNEI. The CDR3 loop is CASSEASEAEQYF. The CDR3, as DNA: TGTGCCAGCAGTGAAGCGTCCGAGGCCGAGCAGTACTTC.

This clonotype came up a few times. A much larger clone differs by one base, so this may be a read error. The chain is built from TRBV19 and TRBJ2-7; possible D gene TRBD1, 6 bases. V lost 3 bases and J 0 bases, leaving 9 bases between the germline ends. The CDR3 totals 14 residues. Germline V CDR1 and CDR2: LNHDA, SQIVND (reference sequence). The CDR3 nucleotides read TGTGCCAGTAGTATGGTGGACAGCTCCTACGAGCAGTACTTC. Translation gives CASSMVDSSYEQYF.

J is TRBJ2-1 and V is TRBV25-1; possibly TRBD1 or TRBD2 for D (5 bases each). Germline values: CDR1 MGHDK, CDR2 SYGVNS. Trimming shortened V by 5 bases and J by 0 bases, and 17 bases separated the two germline ends. There are 17 residues in the CDR3. The CDR3: CASSSPGTQSSYNEQFF. The CDR3 DNA follows: TGTGCCAGCAGTTCTCCCGGGACCCAGAGCTCCTACAATGAGCAGTTCTTC.

In DNA, the CDR3 is TGTGCCAGCAGTTTAGGACCCGTGAACACCATATATTTT. Amino acid sequence: CASSLGPVNTIYF. The chain carries TRBV12-3 or TRBV12-4 and TRBJ1-3; D unclear. CDR3 length: 13 amino acids. V lost 1 base to trimming and J lost 7 bases, with 8 bases between them.

In its sample, this clonotype was seen many times. J is TRBJ1-5 and V is TRBV12-3 or TRBV12-4; tentative D call: TRBD1 (5 bases). The CDR3 is 16 residues long. V lost 6 bases to trimming and J lost 1 base, with 16 bases between them. In DNA form, the CDR3 reads TGTGCCAGCAGGGCCGCGGGGGGTAGCAGCAATCAGCCCCAGCATTTT. This encodes CASRAAGGSSNQPQHF.

This clonotype was counted many times. CDR3 protein: CASSELPDRVLNTEAFF. As DNA, the CDR3 is TGCGCCAGCAGTGAGTTACCGGACAGGGTCCTTAACACTGAAGCTTTCTTT. This chain uses TRBV10-2 with TRBJ1-1, with TRBD1 matching 8 bases. The CDR3 is 17 residues long. The germline V gene encodes CDR1 WSHSY and CDR2 SAAADI. With V trimmed by 1 base and J by 2 bases, 9 bases remained unmatched.

A single count supports this clonotype. The gene calls are TRBV24-1 and TRBJ2-1; TRBD2 is a possible D gene (5 bases). The CDR3 has 18 residues. Germline V CDR1 and CDR2: KGHDR, SFDVKD. Trimming took off 5 bases at V and 9 bases at J, with 28 bases between the two ends. CDR3 DNA: TGTGCCACCAGTGTCGGGTACCTACGAGGAACGGGGAACACTGAGCAGTTCTTC. This translates into CATSVGYLRGTGNTEQFF.

Many counts were recorded for this clonotype. V gene TRBV7-2 combines with J gene TRBJ2-7; TRBD1 agrees at 7 bases. Germline CDR1 SGHTA, CDR2 FQGNSA. The CDR3 runs 14 residues. With 1 base clipped from V and 3 bases from J, the junction kept 3 bases outside the gene matches. CDR3 nucleotides: TGTGCCAGCAGCTTAGGGGACAGCGGCTACGAGCAGTACTTC. As protein: CASSLGDSGYEQYF.

The chain uses TRBV7-6 and TRBJ2-1; 7 nucleotides match TRBD2. V shed 1 base and J 6 bases; nucleotides not matched to a gene: 3. Germline V gene lookup returns CDR1 SGHVS and CDR2 FNYEAQ. The CDR3 has 14 amino acids. DNA of the CDR3: TGTGCCAGCAGCTTAGATCCTAGCGGCAATGAGCAGTTCTTC. Encoded protein: CASSLDPSGNEQFF.

The chain uses TRBV10-2 and TRBJ1-2; D not resolved. CDR1 and CDR2 (germline): WSHSY, SAAADI. The V and J ends lost 2 bases and 4 bases respectively, with 8 bases between them. This CDR3 has 13 residues. The CDR3, as DNA: TGCGCCAGCAGTGAGGCGGACGGCTATGGCTACACCTTC. This gives the protein CASSEADGYGYTF.